The rows below give T cell receptor beta chains drawn from one sample of a study of molecular identifiers for immune sequencing clone quantification. TCRdb itself ran the PCR reads through MiXCR, one entry per CDR3 protein. The sample yields just under 650,000 distinct CDR3 sequences, 20% seen once. Sequenced material: naive CD8+ T cells from blood, with Jurkat cell RNA spiked in. These receptors were taken from a human donor in good health. Some libraries in this study had Jurkat cell RNA spiked in. Both conserved end residues are part of each CDR3. Each record gives: clone size, J gene, D gene, V gene, CDR3 DNA, CDR3 protein. A D gene is named only where the DNA matches it firmly. Clone size is given for some rows only: seen once, a few or many times, or a class if the clone is expanded.

few TRBJ2-2 TRBD2 TRBV10-3 TGTGCCATCAGTGATAAGGGACTATCCGGGGAGCTGTTTTTT CAISDKGLSGELFF
. TRBJ2-3 . TRBV18 TGTGCCAGCTCACCAACGGGGGAAACTAGCACAGATACGCAGTATTTT CASSPTGETSTDTQYF
few TRBJ1-1 . TRBV5-1 TGCGCCAGCAGCCTGGGACCTTCGGACACTGAAGCTTTCTTT CASSLGPSDTEAFF
many TRBJ2-3 . TRBV4-1 TGCGCCAGCACCCTGGGACCTAGCACAGATACGCAGTATTTT CASTLGPSTDTQYF
many TRBJ1-6 TRBD1 TRBV10-3 TGTGCCATCACCCCGACAGGGAATAATTCACCCCTCCACTTT CAITPTGNNSPLHF
few TRBJ1-4 TRBD1 TRBV6-6 TGTGCCAGCAGTTACCCGAAGGGGACAGGCAATGAAAAACTGTTTTTT CASSYPKGTGNEKLFF
many TRBJ2-3 TRBD1 TRBV2 TGTGCCAACAGACCGGGACAGGGGGCAGATACGCAGTATTTT CANRPGQGADTQYF
. TRBJ2-1 . TRBV29-1 TGCAGCGTTGACCGTGGGGGGGGGCCCTACAATGAGCAGTTCTTC CSVDRGGGPYNEQFF
many TRBJ2-3 . TRBV28 TGTGCCAGCAGTTTAGTGGCTCGGGATACGCAGTATTTT CASSLVARDTQYF
many TRBJ2-7 . TRBV27 TGTGCCTCCGCCCAGGGACACTACTACGAGCAGTACTTC CASAQGHYYEQYF
many TRBJ2-5 . TRBV13 TGTGCCAGCAGCCCCCAAGAAGAGACCCAGTACTTC CASSPQEETQYF
many TRBJ1-3 . TRBV12-3/TRBV12-4 TGTGCCAGCAGTTTAGGTGGAAACACCATATATTTT CASSLGGNTIYF
many TRBJ2-3 . TRBV7-8 TGTGCCAGCAGCCCCGAGAGGGGGTGGGGCACAGATACGCAGTATTTT CASSPERGWGTDTQYF
. TRBJ2-7 TRBD1 TRBV4-3 TGCGCCAGCAGCGACGGGACAGGGGGCTTTTACGAGCAGTACTTC CASSDGTGGFYEQYF